One and the same sample provided the 7 T cell receptor beta chains below, sequenced in a study of T cells in Graves' hyperthyroidism and ophthalmopathy. Authors of the study amplified TCR beta CDR3 regions from RNA transcripts. A set of HTBI primers served as the primers for a first-round RT-PCR of the TCR CDR3. In TCRdb, the multiplex PCR reads were re-called with MiXCR into one record per CDR3 protein. The sample carries some 350,000 distinct CDR3 sequences, roughly 25% recorded once. The specimen sequenced was blood. Receptors were obtained from a man between 50 and 59 years old with Graves' hyperthyroidism.

This chain uses TRBV11-3 with TRBJ2-1, with 12 positions matching TRBD2. The length of the CDR3 is 16 residues. Germline CDR1 and CDR2: SGHNT and YENEEA. Unmatched junction bases numbered 10, after V lost 5 bases and J lost 8 bases. The CDR3: CASSLQLAGGIHEQFF. The DNA for the CDR3 is TGTGCCAGCAGCCTACAACTAGCGGGAGGTATTCATGAGCAGTTCTTC.

J is TRBJ1-6 and V is TRBV27, with TRBD1 matching 7 bases. Germline CDR1 reads MNHEY; CDR2 reads SMNVEV (reference sequence). The CDR3 runs to 14 residues. Unmatched junction bases numbered 9, after V lost 6 bases and J lost 10 bases. The chain's CDR3 is CASSTGTVGSPLHF. The CDR3 bases are TGTGCCAGCAGCACCGGGACAGTAGGCTCACCCCTCCACTTT.

This clonotype has more than one count but fewer than ten. This chain connects TRBV5-1 to TRBJ1-2; 10 bases align to TRBD1. This CDR3 contains 12 residues. V was pared by 5 bases and J by 11 bases, with 6 bases of the junction left unmatched. Germline CDR1 reads SGHRS; CDR2 reads YFSETQ. The CDR3: CASRGGQGEYTF. Here the CDR3 DNA reads TGCGCCAGCAGAGGTGGACAGGGGGAATACACCTTC.

The V gene is TRBV5-1, the J gene TRBJ1-1; 11 positions match TRBD1. CDR3 length: 16 amino acids. The V segment lost 4 bases and the J segment 4 bases; nucleotides outside the gene matches: 9. CDR1 and CDR2 from the germline V gene are SGHRS and YFSETQ. The CDR3 protein is CASSLRDRGKGTEAFF. The CDR3 DNA reads TGCGCCAGCAGCCTCCGGGACAGGGGGAAGGGCACTGAAGCTTTCTTT.

This clonotype appeared a few times. The rearrangement uses TRBV14 and TRBJ2-1; tentatively, D is TRBD2 (6 bases). This CDR3 has 14 residues. Germline V CDR1 and CDR2: SGHDN, FVKESK. The V gene lost 4 bases and the J gene lost 10 bases, with 17 bases spanning the gap. CDR3 sequence: CASSLHGGSVEQFF. The CDR3 DNA reads as TGTGCCAGCAGCCTACATGGAGGGTCTGTGGAGCAGTTCTTC.

The chain couples TRBV11-2 to TRBJ2-3; TRBD2 matches 10 bases. Germline-derived CDR1 and CDR2 are SGHAT and FQNNGV. V lost 3 bases and J lost 1; bases outside the gene matches: 13. This CDR3 comprises 19 residues. This CDR3 reads CASSFVNQVLAGGTDTQYF. CDR3 DNA sequence: TGTGCCAGCAGCTTTGTAAACCAGGTCCTAGCGGGGGGCACAGATACGCAGTATTTT.

This clonotype was recorded a few times. This chain uses TRBV7-9 with TRBJ1-2, with a weak D call TRBD1 (6 bases). Trimming pared 4 bases from V and 3 bases from J, leaving 12 bases between. The CDR3 length is 14 residues. From germline, CDR1 is SEHNR and CDR2 FQNEAQ (reference sequence). CDR3 loop: CASSWTAGDYGYTF. Here the CDR3 DNA reads TGTGCCAGCAGCTGGACAGCGGGGGACTATGGCTACACCTTC.